A selection of T cell receptor beta chains follows, all from one sample in a study of T cell responses to AZD1222 COVID-19 vaccine. TCRdb's copy holds only in-frame clones and misses some; the assay was immunoSEQ multiplex PCR. The profile shows 90,000 to 120,000 clones, roughly 87% of them singletons. Sequenced here: peripheral blood, sampled on day 0 of AZD1222 vaccination. The receptors derive from an adult in good health. The conserved cysteine and the conserved F or W are not part of the CDR3 here. The D gene is left open where the match is weak. A clone size is listed for some rows: how often the clone was seen (once, few, many), or a class if it is expanded.

d_call: NA
cdr3_length: 16
v_call: TRBV28
clone_size: few
cdr3_aa: ASSFMTGSSGMNTEAF

d_call: TRBD2
cdr3_length: 13
v_call: TRBV5-1
clone_size: NA
cdr3_aa: ASSLSGANTGELF

d_call: NA
cdr3_length: 13
v_call: TRBV6-5
clone_size: NA
cdr3_aa: ASSLLGGSNQPQH

d_call: NA
cdr3_length: 14
v_call: TRBV9
clone_size: once
cdr3_aa: ASSPKGGVANYGYT

d_call: NA
cdr3_length: 14
v_call: TRBV7-2
clone_size: NA
cdr3_aa: ASSLIGGRRSTEAF

d_call: NA
cdr3_length: 13
v_call: TRBV6-1
clone_size: NA
cdr3_aa: ASSDIGSSGNTIY

d_call: TRBD1
cdr3_length: 12
v_call: TRBV11-3
clone_size: NA
cdr3_aa: ASSSGQGFNEQF

d_call: NA
cdr3_length: 10
v_call: TRBV4-3
clone_size: NA
cdr3_aa: ASSQESRKQF

d_call: NA
cdr3_length: 13
v_call: TRBV3-1/TRBV3-2
clone_size: once
cdr3_aa: ASSPPGHCTDTQY

d_call: NA
cdr3_length: 14
v_call: TRBV4-3
clone_size: NA
cdr3_aa: ASSQDIGLAKNIQY

d_call: NA
cdr3_length: 14
v_call: TRBV5-6
clone_size: once
cdr3_aa: ASSLFLTGLGQPQH

d_call: NA
cdr3_length: 10
v_call: TRBV7-2
clone_size: NA
cdr3_aa: ASSLRVSEQF

d_call: NA
cdr3_length: 13
v_call: TRBV4-1
clone_size: medium-sized
cdr3_aa: ASSPEEGGGDTQY

d_call: NA
cdr3_length: 11
v_call: TRBV5-1
clone_size: few
cdr3_aa: ASSLGQDYGYT

d_call: TRBD1
cdr3_length: 14
v_call: TRBV15
clone_size: NA
cdr3_aa: ATSRGRGQGVVSYT

d_call: NA
cdr3_length: 13
v_call: TRBV18
clone_size: NA
cdr3_aa: ASSPYEGSGNTIY

d_call: NA
cdr3_length: 12
v_call: TRBV6-5
clone_size: NA
cdr3_aa: ATALQGWEDTQY

d_call: TRBD1
cdr3_length: 12
v_call: TRBV18
clone_size: NA
cdr3_aa: ASSTGQGPYEQY

d_call: NA
cdr3_length: 12
v_call: TRBV13
clone_size: NA
cdr3_aa: ASSLAKMNTEAF

d_call: TRBD1
cdr3_length: 15
v_call: TRBV9
clone_size: NA
cdr3_aa: ASSVQGGTGPTDTQY

d_call: NA
cdr3_length: 13
v_call: TRBV7-7
clone_size: NA
cdr3_aa: ASSLLASSTDTQY

d_call: TRBD1
cdr3_length: 12
v_call: TRBV11-1
clone_size: NA
cdr3_aa: ASSSRTGGTEAF

d_call: NA
cdr3_length: 12
v_call: TRBV11-2
clone_size: NA
cdr3_aa: ASSLDLAGTLTF

d_call: NA
cdr3_length: 12
v_call: TRBV28
clone_size: once
cdr3_aa: ASSSTPFTDTQY

d_call: TRBD1
cdr3_length: 14
v_call: TRBV29-1
clone_size: few
cdr3_aa: SVNIGRTGTNYGYT

d_call: NA
cdr3_length: 14
v_call: TRBV7-3
clone_size: NA
cdr3_aa: ASSLKRVGVGDEQF

d_call: NA
cdr3_length: 12
v_call: TRBV7-8
clone_size: NA
cdr3_aa: ASSHGGGGTEAF

d_call: TRBD2
cdr3_length: 13
v_call: TRBV7-2
clone_size: NA
cdr3_aa: ASSGTSGSTDTQY

d_call: TRBD1
cdr3_length: 12
v_call: TRBV19
clone_size: NA
cdr3_aa: ASSSRQGIDTQY

d_call: NA
cdr3_length: 11
v_call: TRBV3-1/TRBV3-2
clone_size: once
cdr3_aa: ASSHGPNYGYT

d_call: NA
cdr3_length: 14
v_call: TRBV9
clone_size: once
cdr3_aa: ASSGGGAGPNYEQY

d_call: TRBD2
cdr3_length: 14
v_call: TRBV19
clone_size: NA
cdr3_aa: ASSIFGGGGSDTQY

d_call: NA
cdr3_length: 11
v_call: TRBV6-5
clone_size: NA
cdr3_aa: ASSPSKGQPQH

d_call: TRBD1
cdr3_length: 13
v_call: TRBV5-6
clone_size: NA
cdr3_aa: ASTVGGKGNTEAF

d_call: NA
cdr3_length: 13
v_call: TRBV7-9
clone_size: NA
cdr3_aa: ASVIAQGSGNTIY

d_call: NA
cdr3_length: 13
v_call: TRBV30
clone_size: NA
cdr3_aa: AWSGLRGVNQPQH

d_call: NA
cdr3_length: 14
v_call: TRBV11-1
clone_size: NA
cdr3_aa: ASSHNRRGLNTEAF